This T cell receptor (beta chain) was profiled in a study of T cells in Graves' hyperthyroidism and ophthalmopathy. General study findings and limits: Ophthalmopathy, which appeared later, was predicted by the model a median 6.5 months before onset. Peripheral blood also featured most of the thyroid clonotypes expanded above 0.001.

This CDR3 has 12 residues. V was trimmed by 5 bases and J by 2 bases, leaving 1 base between them. Regions amplified from RNA transcripts were the TCR beta CDR3 regions. HTBI primers were used for first-round RT-PCR of the TCR CDR3. TCRdb used MiXCR to reprocess the multiplex PCR reads, holding one entry per CDR3 protein. This table has 500,000 to 750,000 distinct CDR3 sequences, approximately 15% appearing once. This clonotype showed up many times. Its antigen is currently unknown. Source material: blood. The source is a woman aged 18-30 years with Graves' ophthalmopathy. The chain has TRBV12-3 or TRBV12-4 and TRBJ1-6; no reliable D call. The CDR3 DNA reads as TGTGCCAGCAGTCCCTATAATTCACCCCTCCACTTT. Its protein is CASSPYNSPLHF.